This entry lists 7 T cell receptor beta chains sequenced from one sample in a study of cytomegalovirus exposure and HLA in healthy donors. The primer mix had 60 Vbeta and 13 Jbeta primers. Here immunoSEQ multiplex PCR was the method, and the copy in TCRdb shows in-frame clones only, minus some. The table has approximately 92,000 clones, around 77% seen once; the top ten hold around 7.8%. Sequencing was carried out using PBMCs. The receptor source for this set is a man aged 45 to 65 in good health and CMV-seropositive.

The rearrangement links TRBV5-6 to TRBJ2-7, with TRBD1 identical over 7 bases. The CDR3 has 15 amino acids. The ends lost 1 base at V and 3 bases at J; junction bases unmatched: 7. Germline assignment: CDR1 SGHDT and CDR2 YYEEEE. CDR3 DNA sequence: TGTGCCAGCAGCTTGTGGGATAGGGACAGCTACGAGCAGTACTTC. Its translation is CASSLWDRDSYEQYF.

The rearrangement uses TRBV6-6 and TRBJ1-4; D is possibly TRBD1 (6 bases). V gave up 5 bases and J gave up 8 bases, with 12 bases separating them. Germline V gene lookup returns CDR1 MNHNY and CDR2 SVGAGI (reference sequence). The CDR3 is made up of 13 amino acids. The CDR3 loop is CASSPRGREKLFF. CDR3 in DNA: TGTGCCAGCAGTCCCAGGGGTCGGGAAAAACTGTTTTTT.

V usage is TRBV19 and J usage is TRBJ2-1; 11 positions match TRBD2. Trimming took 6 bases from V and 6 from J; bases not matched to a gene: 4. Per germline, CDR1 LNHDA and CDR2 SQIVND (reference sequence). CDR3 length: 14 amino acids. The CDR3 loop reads CASRVAGGRNEQFF. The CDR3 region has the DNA TGTGCCAGTAGGGTAGCGGGGGGGCGCAATGAGCAGTTCTTC.

The CDR3 region has the DNA TGCGCCAGCAGCCCGCCGGGACAGGGTTACGACGAGCAGTACTTC. Translating gives CASSPPGQGYDEQYF. The chain joins TRBV5-1 to TRBJ2-7; 9 bases align to TRBD1. The junction had 10 bases not matched to a gene; V was cut back by 4 bases and J by 5 bases. CDR3 length: 15 amino acids. The germline V gene encodes CDR1 SGHRS and CDR2 YFSETQ.

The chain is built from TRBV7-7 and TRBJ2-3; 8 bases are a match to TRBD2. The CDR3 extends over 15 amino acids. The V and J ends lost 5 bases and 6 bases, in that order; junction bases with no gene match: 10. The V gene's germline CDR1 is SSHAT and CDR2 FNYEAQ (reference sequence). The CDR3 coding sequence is TGTGCCAGCAGCCAGGTTGCGGGGGGCCGGGATACGCAGTATTTT. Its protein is CASSQVAGGRDTQYF.

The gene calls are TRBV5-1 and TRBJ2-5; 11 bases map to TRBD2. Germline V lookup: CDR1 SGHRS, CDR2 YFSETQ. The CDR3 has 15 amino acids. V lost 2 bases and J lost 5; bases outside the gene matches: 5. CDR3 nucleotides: TGCGCCAGCAGCTTTAGCGGGGGGGCCGCGGAGACCCAGTACTTC. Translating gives CASSFSGGAAETQYF. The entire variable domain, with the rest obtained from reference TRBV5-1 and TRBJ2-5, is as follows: KAGVTQTPRYLIKTRGQQVTLSCSPISGHRSVSWYQQTPGQGLQFLFEYFSETQRNKGNFPGRFSGRQFSNSRSEMNVSTLELGDSALYLCASSFSGGAAETQYFGPGTRLLVL.

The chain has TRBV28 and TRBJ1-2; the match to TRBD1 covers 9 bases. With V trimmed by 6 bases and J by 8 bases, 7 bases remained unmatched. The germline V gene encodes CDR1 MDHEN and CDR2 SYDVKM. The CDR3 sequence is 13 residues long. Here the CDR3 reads CASRWTGVGGYTF. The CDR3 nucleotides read TGTGCCAGCAGATGGACAGGGGTCGGCGGCTACACCTTC.